The 11 T cell receptor beta chains below were found in one sample sequenced in a study of T cells after yellow fever vaccination. TCRdb used MiXCR to reprocess the 5' RACE reads, holding one entry per CDR3 protein. The sample lists roughly 74,000 distinct CDR3 sequences; more than 5.5% were seen once. The material was CD8+ T cells sorted from PBMCs, obtained less than 6 days after the first yellow fever vaccination. These receptors were taken from a man aged 18 to 29 who received the YFV17D yellow fever vaccine.

The count of this clonotype is one. Compared with germline, one end of the junction differs, possibly owing to a read error. This chain connects TRBV4-1 to TRBJ2-1, with 12 nucleotides matching TRBD2. This CDR3 spans 19 amino acids. CDR1 is MGHRA and CDR2 is YSYEKL in the germline V gene. The CDR3 coding sequence is TGCGCCAGCAGCCACGACTACCCTAGAACTAGCGGGGGGTCCGATGAGCACTTCTTC. Amino acid sequence: CASSHDYPRTSGGSDEHFF.

This clonotype was found a few times. This rearrangement joins TRBV11-1 to TRBJ2-3; D may be TRBD1 or TRBD2 (6 bases each). This CDR3 has 19 amino acids. From germline, CDR1 is SGHAT and CDR2 FQDESV (reference sequence). Trimming took 4 bases from V and 0 from J, leaving 23 bases between them. The CDR3 region has the DNA TGTGCCAGCAGCTCAACAATTGTGGAGGGACAACCCAGCACAGATACGCAGTATTTT. Translated, it gives CASSSTIVEGQPSTDTQYF.

This chain uses TRBV6-5 with TRBJ1-6; D is ambiguous. Germline CDR1 is MNHEY and CDR2 is SVGAGI. V lost 0 bases and J 0 bases, leaving 12 bases between the germline ends. The CDR3 has 18 amino acids. The CDR3 is CASSYSWGAGSYNSPLHF. CDR3 sequence (DNA): TGTGCCAGCAGTTACTCGTGGGGTGCGGGCTCCTATAATTCACCCCTCCACTTT.

The chain has TRBV9 and TRBJ1-2; 8 nucleotides match TRBD1. After removal of 1 base from V and 7 bases from J, the junction contained 6 bases not matched to a gene. Germline-derived CDR1 and CDR2 are SGDLS and YYNGEE. The length of the CDR3 is 14 residues. The CDR3: CASSVRDRMGGYTF. CDR3 nucleotide sequence: TGTGCCAGCAGCGTAAGGGACAGGATGGGTGGCTACACCTTC.

J is TRBJ2-5 and V is TRBV14; 8 nucleotides line up with TRBD2. In germline, CDR1 is SGHDN, CDR2 FVKESK. This CDR3 comprises 11 residues. V lost 4 bases, J lost 13 bases, and 5 bases stayed unmatched. CDR3 in DNA: TGTGCCAGCAGCCCCGGGGGGGCCCGGTACTTC. Its translation: CASSPGGARYF.

In this sample, this clonotype turned up a few times. This chain links TRBV12-3 or TRBV12-4 with TRBJ2-5; D uncertain. Trimming removed 3 bases from V and 5 bases from J, with 10 bases in between. This CDR3 region has 13 residues. The CDR3 DNA reads TGTGCCAGCAGTTTGGATCTAGGGGAGACCCAGTACTTC. Its protein is CASSLDLGETQYF.

This clonotype was observed a few times. This chain links TRBV25-1 with TRBJ1-1; no clear D gene. V dropped 5 bases and J dropped 6 bases, with 13 bases sitting between them. Per germline, CDR1 MGHDK and CDR2 SYGVNS. This CDR3 is built from 13 residues. CDR3 coding DNA: TGTGCCAGCAGTCCCCATTTGAGGTCTGAAGCTTTCTTT. Its translation is CASSPHLRSEAFF. Full variable domain (outside the CDR3, taken from reference TRBV25-1 and TRBJ1-1): EADIYQTPRYLVIGTGKKITLECSQTMGHDKMYWYQQDPGMELHLIHYSYGVNSTEKGDLSSESTVSRIRTEHFPLTLESARPSHTSQYLCASSPHLRSEAFFGQGTRLTVV.

This clonotype was recorded many times. This sequence joins TRBV9 and TRBJ2-2, with TRBD1 matching over 12 bases. The CDR3 covers 17 residues. The germline CDR1 and CDR2 sequences are SGDLS and YYNGEE. J gave up 5 bases and V 0 bases, and 5 bases lay outside the gene matches. CDR3 protein: CASSVDPGQGATGELFF. CDR3 DNA sequence: TGTGCCAGCAGCGTAGATCCGGGACAGGGGGCGACCGGGGAGCTGTTTTTT. Drawing the rest from reference TRBV9 and TRBJ2-2, the complete variable domain is DSGVTQTPKHLITATGQRVTLRCSPRSGDLSVYWYQQSLDQGLQFLIQYYNGEERAKGNILERFSAQQFPDLHSELNLSSLELGDSALYFCASSVDPGQGATGELFFGEGSRLTVL.

This clonotype was seen only a few times. The chain couples TRBV11-2 to TRBJ2-6; D is possibly TRBD1 (6 bases). V was cut by 1 base and J by 3 bases, with 10 bases left in between. CDR3 length: 16 residues. Germline CDR1 is SGHAT and CDR2 is FQNNGV. The CDR3, as DNA: TGTGCCAGCAGCTTAGGGAACAGGGTTGGGGCCAACGTCCTGACTTTC. This encodes CASSLGNRVGANVLTF. Full variable domain (rest looked up from reference TRBV11-2 and TRBJ2-6): EAGVAQSPRYKIIEKRQSVAFWCNPISGHATLYWYQQILGQGPKLLIQFQNNGVVDDSQLPKDRFSAERLKGVDSTLKIQPAKLEDSAVYLCASSLGNRVGANVLTFGAGSRLTVL.

This clonotype was counted many times. The chain links TRBV6-2 or TRBV6-3 to TRBJ1-2; D call uncertain. The ends were cut back, 6 bases at V and 7 bases at J, with 15 bases in the middle. This CDR3 is 13 amino acids long. Germline loops: CDR1 MNHEY, CDR2 SVGEGT. CDR3 sequence (DNA): TGTGCCAGCAGAACCGGGCGACTCCCTGGCTACACCTTC. Protein product: CASRTGRLPGYTF.

This clonotype was seen at least ten times. V usage is TRBV19 and J usage is TRBJ2-1; weak D call: TRBD2 (5 bases). This CDR3 has 16 amino acids. Germline CDR1 is LNHDA and CDR2 is SQIVND (reference sequence). Between the trimmed V and J ends, which lost 3 bases and 7 bases, there was a span of 19 bases. Here the CDR3 reads CASSIMYGETLNEQFF. For the CDR3, the DNA is TGTGCCAGTAGTATTATGTACGGGGAAACCTTAAATGAGCAGTTCTTC.